This TCR beta chain was profiled in a study of blood T cell repertoires in COVID-19. Germline assignment: CDR1 SEHNR and CDR2 FQNEAQ (reference sequence). The CDR3 is 13 residues long. Germline trimming cut 5 bases from V and 4 bases from J; bases unmatched to any gene: 2. The protocol was immunoSEQ multiplex PCR, while the TCRdb copy is restricted to in-frame clones and leaves out a portion. The sample lists 450,000 to 600,000 clones; approximately 86% were seen once. The J gene is TRBJ1-3, the V gene TRBV7-9, with TRBD1 matching 7 bases. The sample consisted of PBMCs or T cells enriched from blood (not recorded which). The clonotype originates from a woman aged 18-29 years who had recovered from COVID-19. CDR3 bases: TGTGCCAGCAGCCGGGACAGAGGAAACACCATATATTTT. This gives the protein CASSRDRGNTIYF.